This T cell receptor beta chain came from a study of blood T cell repertoires in COVID-19. Study-wide background: The United States, Italy and Spain were the sources of the acute and convalescent COVID-19 samples.

Only in-frame clones appear in the TCRdb table, and some are missing; sequencing was by immunoSEQ multiplex PCR. Among about 350,000 clones listed, around nine tenths were seen once. The V segment lost 4 bases and the J segment 11 bases; nucleotides outside the gene matches: 6. This CDR3 spans 12 amino acids. The germline V gene encodes CDR1 LNHNV and CDR2 YYDKDF (reference sequence). The chain has TRBV15 and TRBJ1-1, with 8 bases that match TRBD1. The sequenced sample consisted of peripheral blood. This receptor was obtained from an older woman with COVID-19, enrolled during active disease. CDR3 nucleotide sequence: TGTGCCACCAGCATCGGACAGGGAGAGGCTTTCTTT. This sequence encodes CATSIGQGEAFF. Full variable domain (rest looked up from reference TRBV15 and TRBJ1-1): DAMVIQNPRYQVTQFGKPVTLSCSQTLNHNVMYWYQQKSSQAPKLLFHYYDKDFNNEADTPDNFQSRRPNTSFCFLDIRSPGLGDTAMYLCATSIGQGEAFFGQGTRLTVV.